The rows below give T cell receptor beta chains drawn from one sample of a study of blood T cells in healthy people across ages. MiXCR was run by TCRdb on the 5' RACE reads, yielding one entry per CDR3 protein. This sample has approximately 700,000 distinct CDR3 sequences; 32% occur once, and the top ten carry roughly 15%. The sample taken for sequencing was blood. Receptors originate from a woman of 80 years or more in good health. CDR3s include the opening cysteine and the closing phenylalanine or tryptophan. The D gene is left open where the match is weak. Not all rows give a size; the values are once, few, many and, for expanded clones, a class.

j_call d_call v_call clone_size cdr3_aa cdr3_nt
TRBJ2-5 TRBD1 TRBV20-1 many CSAQMTGIETQYF TGCAGTGCCCAAATGACAGGGATAGAGACCCAGTACTTC
TRBJ2-7 TRBD2 TRBV20-1 - CSAVHGLAGGNEQYF TGCAGTGCTGTCCACGGACTAGCGGGGGGGAACGAGCAGTACTTC
TRBJ2-1 TRBD2 TRBV7-8 many CASSSGLAGGGEQFF TGTGCCAGCAGCTCGGGACTAGCGGGGGGAGGGGAGCAGTTCTTC
TRBJ2-2 - TRBV29-1 many CSVRVTNTGELFF TGCAGCGTTCGAGTAACGAACACCGGGGAGCTGTTTTTT
TRBJ2-7 - TRBV20-1 many CSARTGRSEQYF TGCAGTGCTAGGACAGGCCGGAGTGAGCAGTACTTC
TRBJ2-5 TRBD2 TRBV28 - CASSPSGTSGGYQETQYF TGTGCCAGCAGTCCCTCCGGGACTAGCGGGGGGTACCAAGAGACCCAGTACTTC
TRBJ2-1 - TRBV7-9 - CASSQQGEQFF TGCGCCAGCAGCCAACAAGGTGAGCAGTTCTTC
TRBJ2-3 - TRBV6-1 once CASKNGGLSTDTQYF TGTGCCAGCAAAAACGGGGGCCTCAGCACAGATACGCAGTATTTT
TRBJ2-1 TRBD1 TRBV5-1 many CASRGQGSGYNEQFF TGCGCCAGCCGGGGACAGGGGTCTGGCTACAATGAGCAGTTCTTC
TRBJ1-1 - TRBV27 few CASRVTSHTEAFF TGTGCCAGCAGAGTAACAAGTCACACTGAAGCTTTCTTT
TRBJ2-3 - TRBV29-1 once CSVEGPHSTDTQYF TGCAGCGTTGAAGGGCCTCATAGCACAGATACGCAGTATTTT
TRBJ2-5 - TRBV7-2 - CASSLGGWGKETQYF TGTGCCAGCAGCTTAGGAGGGTGGGGTAAAGAGACCCAGTACTTC
TRBJ2-4 TRBD2 TRBV12-3/TRBV12-4 - CASSLILGGLAKNIQYF TGTGCCAGCAGCCTCATCTTGGGGGGGTTAGCCAAAAACATTCAGTACTTC
TRBJ2-1 - TRBV14 - CASSQGGSLSSETQFF TGTGCCAGCAGCCAAGGGGGGAGCCTGAGCTCCGAGACCCAGTTCTTC
TRBJ2-3 - TRBV20-1 many CSAGGWGSTDTQYF TGCAGTGCTGGTGGGTGGGGAAGCACAGATACGCAGTATTTT
TRBJ2-5 - TRBV20-1 many CSAQGETQYF TGCAGTGCTCAGGGAGAGACCCAGTACTTC
TRBJ2-1 TRBD1 TRBV5-6 many CASSLLGQGANEQFF TGTGCCAGCAGCTTGTTAGGACAGGGGGCCAATGAGCAGTTCTTC
TRBJ1-2 - TRBV11-2 many CASSLGGGTDGYTF TGTGCCAGCAGCTTAGGGGGGGGGACGGATGGCTACACCTTC
TRBJ1-2 - TRBV20-1 few CSARVAGSYGHTF TGCAGTGCTAGAGTGGCAGGGTCCTATGGCCACACCTTC